Here is one TCR beta chain with its context. The specificity of this receptor is unknown. Within one base of it there is no much larger clone, and no base qualities were kept. The library was built by means of the immunoSEQ multiplex PCR assay. For the multiplex PCR, a mixture combining 60 forward primers for TCR Vbeta segments and 13 reverse primers for TCR Jbeta segments was used. The CDR3 region of rearranged TCR beta genes was amplified from genomic DNA with a multiplex PCR assay. The amplified TCR beta libraries were sequenced on the Illumina HiSeq System as 87-base-pair reads. The paper's processing steps were these. In a later analysis, 77 million or so unique TCR beta chains were counted across the approximately 640 repertoires, and roughly 11 million of these chains were shared by at least two donors. A nearest-neighbor algorithm error-corrected the raw reads and collapsed the reads into unique sequences, merging closely related sequences to remove PCR and sequencing errors. Alignment of CDR3 sequences to IMGT reference sequences was used to assign V, D and J gene segments. For a sequence to be retained, at least a six-nucleotide match to both a V gene segment and a J gene segment was required. Rearrangements were called productive when the CDR3 lacked stop codons and stayed in frame with V and J; all others were non-productive. CDR3 was defined by IMGT convention, running from the second conserved V-encoded cysteine to the conserved J-encoded phenylalanine. Sequences without an unambiguous match to a single V gene segment were excluded from the earlier analysis of about 630 of the donors. An earlier analysis of over 450 of the donors classified V segments as functional when productive rearrangements were above 56.7% and as segregating when the standard deviation between donors was above 5%. A statistical classification framework was built for diagnosing cytomegalovirus status from the catalog of TCR beta chain sequences. In a later analysis, TCR nucleotide sequences were compared against IMGT/GENE-DB human TR gene sequences so that V and J genes could be assigned. The TCRdist pipeline was used in a later analysis to assign CDR3 sequences and most-parsimonious VDJ recombination scenarios. In a later analysis, each TCR beta chain was defined by its CDR3 amino acid sequence together with its V-gene family, and reads lacking a unique V-gene family were excluded. To address suspected cross-contamination and a sequencing artifact, a later analysis removed a few hundred highly shared, low-generation-probability nucleotide sequences. For each public chain, a later analysis derived a clonal expansion index from normalized ranks of inferred template counts within each repertoire. In a later analysis, generation probabilities were computed with a VDJ recombination model fitted to out-of-frame rearrangements, and the resulting probabilities were checked against IGoR. In a later analysis, TCR-TCR, TCR-HLA and TCR-CMV co-occurrence was scored with hypergeometric tests, and a repertoire-size bias correction was applied to TCR pairs. To estimate false discovery rates, a later analysis permuted the HLA or CMV assignments 20 times. In a later analysis, co-occurring TCRs were grouped using DBSCAN, and TCRdist sequence similarity was added for clustering within HLA-allele-positive subsets. Repertoires with fewer than 30,000 or more than 120,000 public chains were left out of co-occurrence clustering, as were a handful of repertoires with anomalous nucleotide sharing. Imported from immuneACCESS, the table was reduced by TCRdb to in-frame sequences with V and J called. These copies leave out some clones; in studies compared against another copy, an unresolved V gene accounts for under half, and the cause of the remainder is not known. V, J and clone size derive from that table, while D and trimming were established from the DNA sequence. The sample table contains under 200,000 clones; only one count was recorded for roughly 85% of them. The ten top clones hold about 9.3% of the sample.

From V the trimming removes 0 bases and from J it removes 4 bases, while the gene matches leave 2 bases of the junction unaccounted for. The CDR3 has 15 amino acids, counting the end cysteine and phenylalanine. CDR3 DNA only is kept here, 45 bases in frame from base 1. Taken from the germline V gene, the CDR1 and CDR2 loops are MGHRA and YSYEKL. The data were obtained in a study of cytomegalovirus exposure and HLA in healthy donors (dated by TCRdb to 2015 to 2018). Regarding the complete study: An earlier analysis of some 620 of the donors reported approximately 280 Gb of sequence data and around 120 million unique TCR beta sequences obtained from 180 million or so T cells. About 280 gigabases of sequencing data and roughly 80 million unique TCR sequences made up an early release that covered 640 HLA-typed donors. Of the 398 genotyped donors, roughly 80% fell in the genetic ancestry cluster associated with self-reported Caucasian donors. The study was designed to test whether signatures of past pathogen exposure could be identified by cataloging public T cell receptors. The study used immunosequencing to profile the T cell repertoires of 600 to 850 subjects and linked those repertoires to cytomegalovirus serostatus. In addition to the first cohort of 650 to 750 subjects, a separate validation cohort of over 90 different subjects was used. To predict cytomegalovirus infection status, the study brought together high-throughput TCR immunosequencing, statistical association of individual TCRs with disease status, and machine learning. A later analysis re-examined previously published TCR beta repertoires from roughly 650 donors and added high-resolution HLA genotyping to investigate patterns of TCR occurrence. The later analysis used no new phenotypic data to find candidate immune exposures, relying instead on TCR beta sequences and their occurrence across donors. In an earlier analysis of 587 of the donors, high-throughput TCR beta sequencing was used to judge whether each TCR beta V gene segment behaved as functional or pseudogenic. Alongside the repertoire data, information on donor age, sex, ethnicity and CMV serostatus was compiled. A later genetic analysis took genome-wide SNP genotypes for 398 of the 666 donors and used that subset as a discovery cohort. Every discovery cohort repertoire had been produced on one sequencing platform. HLA typing covered class I and class II loci at four-digit resolution. The number of donors typed differed by locus, with 629-630 for A, B, C, DRB1 and DQB1, roughly 520 for DQA1, 600 to 610 for DPA1, and 472 for DPB1. Several DR-DQ haplotypes were handled as single units for association and clustering because linkage in the cohort was strong. Across around 400 genotyped donors of the cohort, an average of about 240,000 unique TCR beta nucleotide sequences per donor were sequenced, and approximately 17% of those sequences were non-productive.

Results the study describes overall, beyond this receptor: Some IMGT-functional V segments, including TRBV6-2 and TRBV6-3, could not be distinguished by the 87-base-pair reads and were therefore excluded. The only immune exposure information available for the cohort was CMV serostatus. Compared with equally common non-associated chains, HLA-associated TCR beta chains in a later analysis were more clonally expanded and had lower generation probabilities. According to the authors, the approach could potentially be generalized to other disease states and immunological phenotypes. Cytomegalovirus status was reported to be diagnosed by the classifier with high specificity and sensitivity in both the original and validation cohorts. A later analysis associated 15,000 to 20,000 TCR beta sequences with specific HLA alleles at a false discovery rate of 0.05. The study listed 164 TCR beta chains as associated with cytomegalovirus. A cluster of highly shared sequence variants was judged likely to be a technical artifact of the sequencing pipeline. Most TCR sequences were observed very rarely across donors, whereas some public TCRs were present in many individuals. A later analysis found that TCR association rates varied across HLA loci, with DRB1 alleles showing the most associated TCRs and HLA-C alleles the fewest. HLA typing was unavailable for some donors at each locus, so association tests used only the typed subset. Most CMV-associated TCR beta chains appeared to be HLA-restricted in a later analysis, and the HLA associations seemed to be driven largely by CMV exposure. When HLA alleles, especially DR and DQ, strongly co-occurred, TCR associations were difficult to assign to individual alleles. In vitro tests confirmed that a few of the cytomegalovirus-associated TCR beta chains recognize cytomegalovirus antigens. A later genetic analysis associated a missense DCLRE1C variant with V-gene and J-gene trimming of TCR beta chains, and an independent cohort replicated the association. Broadly in line with IMGT annotations, most TCR beta V segments showed up in productive rearrangements about 90% or about 30% of the time in an earlier analysis of several hundred of the donors. Sequencing depth was assumed to be roughly uniform across donors in the presence/absence analyses, though that assumption may not hold. A further reported finding was that TCR beta sequences accurately predicted the HLA-A and HLA-B alleles for most subjects in the first cohort. Over 15 rarely observed V segments, including chromosome 9 orphons, were excluded from the earlier analysis of several hundred of the donors because counts were too low. In a later analysis, several top co-occurrence clusters were reported to appear linked to parvovirus B19, influenza, CMV and Epstein-Barr virus. Correlated functional status among segregating V segments might be attributable to linkage disequilibrium, but an unknown experimental factor could not be ruled out. In a later genetic analysis, fewer N-insertions in productive TCRs were reported among donors in an Asian-associated ancestry cluster than the roughly 700-donor mean. Only TCR beta chains were sequenced in this cohort, and the absence of alpha or paired-chain data limited detectable features.

The cohort comprised around 700 healthy bone marrow donors. All cohort members were sampled while nominally healthy, although unrecorded immune exposures were likely present. The donor was CMV seropositive and was included in the group of about 290 seropositive cohort members. A peripheral blood sample was collected from each donor, and TCR beta sequencing was performed on peripheral blood mononuclear cells. Genomic DNA extraction from the blood cell samples was performed with the Qiagen DNeasy Blood Extraction Kit. The chain is assembled from TRBV4-1 and TRBJ1-4, with 7 central nucleotides matching TRBD1. The sample consisted of PBMCs. The source of this sequence is a man in his late teens or twenties in good health and CMV-seropositive. In nucleotides, the sequence is TGCGCCAGCAGCCAAGAGACAGGGCGTAATGAAAAACTGTTTTTT. Its translation is CASSQETGRNEKLFF.